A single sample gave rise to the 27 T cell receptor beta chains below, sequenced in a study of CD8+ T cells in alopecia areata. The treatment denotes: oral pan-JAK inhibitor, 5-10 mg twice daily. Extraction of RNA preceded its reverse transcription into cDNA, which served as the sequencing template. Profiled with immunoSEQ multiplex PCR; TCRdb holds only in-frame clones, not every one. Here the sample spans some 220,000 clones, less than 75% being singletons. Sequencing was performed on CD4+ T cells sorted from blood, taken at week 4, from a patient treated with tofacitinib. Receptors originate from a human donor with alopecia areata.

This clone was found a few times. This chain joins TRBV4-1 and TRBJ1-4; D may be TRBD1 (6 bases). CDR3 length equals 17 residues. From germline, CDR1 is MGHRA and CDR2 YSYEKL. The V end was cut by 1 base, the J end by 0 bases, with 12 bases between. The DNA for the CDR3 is TGCGCCAGCAGCCAAGGGACAGTGACAGCAACTAATGAAAAACTGTTTTTT. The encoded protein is CASSQGTVTATNEKLFF.

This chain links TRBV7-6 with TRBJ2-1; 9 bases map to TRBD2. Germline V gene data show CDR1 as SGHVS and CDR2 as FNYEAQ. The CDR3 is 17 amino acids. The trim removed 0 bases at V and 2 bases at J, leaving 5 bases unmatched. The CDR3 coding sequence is TGTGCCAGCAGCTTAGCCCTAGCGGGGTTGACCTACAATGAGCAGTTCTTC. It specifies CASSLALAGLTYNEQFF.

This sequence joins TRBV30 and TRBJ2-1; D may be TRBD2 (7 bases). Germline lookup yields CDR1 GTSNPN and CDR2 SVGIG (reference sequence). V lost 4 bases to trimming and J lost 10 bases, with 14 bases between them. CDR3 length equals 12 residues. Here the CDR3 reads CAWKGGVWEQFF. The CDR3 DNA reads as TGTGCCTGGAAAGGGGGGGTCTGGGAGCAGTTCTTC.

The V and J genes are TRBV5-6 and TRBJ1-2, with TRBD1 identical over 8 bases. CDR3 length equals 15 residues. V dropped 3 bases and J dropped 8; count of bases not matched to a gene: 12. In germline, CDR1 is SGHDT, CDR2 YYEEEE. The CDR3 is CASSSNPTGANGYTF. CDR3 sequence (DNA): TGTGCCAGCAGCTCGAACCCGACAGGGGCTAACGGCTACACCTTC. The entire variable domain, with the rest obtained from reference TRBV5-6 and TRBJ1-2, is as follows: DAGVTQSPTHLIKTRGQQVTLRCSPKSGHDTVSWYQQALGQGPQFIFQYYEEEERQRGNFPDRFSGHQFPNYSSELNVNALLLGDSALYLCASSSNPTGANGYTFGSGTRLTVV.

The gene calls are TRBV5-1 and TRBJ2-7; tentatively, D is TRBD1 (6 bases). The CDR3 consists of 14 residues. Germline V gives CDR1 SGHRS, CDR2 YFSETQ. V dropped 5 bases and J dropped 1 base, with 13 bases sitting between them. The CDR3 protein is CASSTQGPSYEQYF. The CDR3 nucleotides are TGCGCCAGCAGTACACAGGGCCCATCCTACGAGCAGTACTTC.

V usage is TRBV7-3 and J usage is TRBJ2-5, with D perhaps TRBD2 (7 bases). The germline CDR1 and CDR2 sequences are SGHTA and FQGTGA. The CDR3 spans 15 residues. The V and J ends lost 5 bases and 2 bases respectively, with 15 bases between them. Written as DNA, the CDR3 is TGTGCCAGCAGCCCATTGGGGGGGCCTCAAGAGACCCAGTACTTC. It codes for CASSPLGGPQETQYF.

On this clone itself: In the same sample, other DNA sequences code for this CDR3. The CDR3 nucleotides are TGTGCCAGCAGTTTAGGGGGCGGGCAGCCCCAGCATTTT. This codes for CASSLGGGQPQHF. The rearrangement uses TRBV2 and TRBJ1-5; 7 bases agree with TRBD1. After removal of 5 bases from V and 7 bases from J, the junction contained 5 bases not matched to a gene. The germline CDR1 and CDR2 sequences are SNHLY and FYNNEI. The CDR3 has 13 residues.

CDR3 region: CASSLEGVSNQPQHF. DNA for the CDR3: TGCGCCAGCAGCCTTGAGGGGGTAAGCAATCAGCCCCAGCATTTT. This chain uses TRBV5-1 with TRBJ1-5; possible D gene TRBD1, 6 bases. The CDR3 totals 15 residues. The V end was cut by 4 bases, the J end by 1 base, with 12 bases between. From germline, CDR1 is SGHRS and CDR2 YFSETQ.

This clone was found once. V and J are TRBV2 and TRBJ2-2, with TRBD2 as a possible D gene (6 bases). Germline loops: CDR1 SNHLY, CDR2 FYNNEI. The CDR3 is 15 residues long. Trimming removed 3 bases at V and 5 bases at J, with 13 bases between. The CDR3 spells CASSDSWGGTGELFF. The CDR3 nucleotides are TGTGCCAGCAGTGACTCCTGGGGAGGTACCGGGGAGCTGTTTTTT.

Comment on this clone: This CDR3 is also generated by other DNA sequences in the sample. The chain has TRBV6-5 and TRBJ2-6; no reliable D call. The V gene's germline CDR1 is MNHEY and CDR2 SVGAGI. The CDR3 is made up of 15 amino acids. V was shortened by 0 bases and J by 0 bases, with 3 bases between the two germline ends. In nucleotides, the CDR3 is TGTGCCAGCAGTTACTCGAGCTCTGGGGCCAACGTCCTGACTTTC. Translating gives CASSYSSSGANVLTF.

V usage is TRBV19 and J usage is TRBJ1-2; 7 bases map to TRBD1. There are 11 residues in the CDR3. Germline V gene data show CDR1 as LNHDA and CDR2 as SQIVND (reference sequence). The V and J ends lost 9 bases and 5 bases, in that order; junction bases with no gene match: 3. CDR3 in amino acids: CASRQGYGYTF. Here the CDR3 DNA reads TGTGCCAGCAGACAGGGTTATGGCTACACCTTC.

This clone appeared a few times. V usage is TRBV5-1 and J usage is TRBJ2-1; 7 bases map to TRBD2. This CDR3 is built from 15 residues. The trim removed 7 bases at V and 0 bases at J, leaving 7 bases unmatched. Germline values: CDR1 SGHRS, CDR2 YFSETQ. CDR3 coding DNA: TGCGCCAGCCGCCTAGCGGAGAGCTCCTACAATGAGCAGTTCTTC. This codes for CASRLAESSYNEQFF. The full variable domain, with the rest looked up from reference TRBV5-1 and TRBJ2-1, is KAGVTQTPRYLIKTRGQQVTLSCSPISGHRSVSWYQQTPGQGLQFLFEYFSETQRNKGNFPGRFSGRQFSNSRSEMNVSTLELGDSALYLCASRLAESSYNEQFFGPGTRLTVL.

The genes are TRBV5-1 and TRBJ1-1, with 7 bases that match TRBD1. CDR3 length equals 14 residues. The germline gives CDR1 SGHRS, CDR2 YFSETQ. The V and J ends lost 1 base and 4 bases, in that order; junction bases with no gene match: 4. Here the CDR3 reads CASSLTGEGTEAFF. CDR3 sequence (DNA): TGCGCCAGCAGCTTGACAGGGGAGGGCACTGAAGCTTTCTTT.

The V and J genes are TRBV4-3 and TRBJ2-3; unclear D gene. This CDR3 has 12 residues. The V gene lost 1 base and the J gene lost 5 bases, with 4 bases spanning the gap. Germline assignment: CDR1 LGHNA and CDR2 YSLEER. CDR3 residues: CASSQAGDTQYF. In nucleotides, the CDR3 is TGCGCCAGCAGCCAAGCGGGAGATACGCAGTATTTT.

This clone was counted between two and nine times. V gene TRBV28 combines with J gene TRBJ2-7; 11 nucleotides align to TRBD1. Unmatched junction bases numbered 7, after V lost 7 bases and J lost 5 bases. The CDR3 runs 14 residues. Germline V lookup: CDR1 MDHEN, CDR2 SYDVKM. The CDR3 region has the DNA TGTGCCAGCACCCCGGGACAGGGGGTCCACGAGCAGTACTTC. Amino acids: CASTPGQGVHEQYF.

DNA of the CDR3: TGTGCCAGCAGACCTGGACTAGCGGGGGGAAAGCAGTTCTTC. Translated, it gives CASRPGLAGGKQFF. This chain connects TRBV2 to TRBJ2-1; TRBD2 agrees at 14 bases. Trimming at V came to 6 bases and at J to 11 bases, leaving 6 bases not matched to a gene. CDR1 is SNHLY and CDR2 is FYNNEI in the germline V gene. There are 14 residues in the CDR3.

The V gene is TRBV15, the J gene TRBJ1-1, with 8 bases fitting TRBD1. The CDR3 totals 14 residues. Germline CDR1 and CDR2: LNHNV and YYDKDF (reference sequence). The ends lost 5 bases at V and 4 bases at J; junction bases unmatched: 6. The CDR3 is CATSPRQGSTEAFF. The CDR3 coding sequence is TGTGCCACCAGCCCCCGACAGGGGTCCACTGAAGCTTTCTTT. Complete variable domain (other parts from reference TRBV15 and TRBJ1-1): DAMVIQNPRYQVTQFGKPVTLSCSQTLNHNVMYWYQQKSSQAPKLLFHYYDKDFNNEADTPDNFQSRRPNTSFCFLDIRSPGLGDTAMYLCATSPRQGSTEAFFGQGTRLTVV.

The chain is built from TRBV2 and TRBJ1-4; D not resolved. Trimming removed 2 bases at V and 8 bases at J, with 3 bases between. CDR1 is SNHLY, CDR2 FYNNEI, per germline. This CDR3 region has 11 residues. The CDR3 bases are TGTGCCAGCAGTGAAAACGAAAAACTGTTTTTT. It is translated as CASSENEKLFF.

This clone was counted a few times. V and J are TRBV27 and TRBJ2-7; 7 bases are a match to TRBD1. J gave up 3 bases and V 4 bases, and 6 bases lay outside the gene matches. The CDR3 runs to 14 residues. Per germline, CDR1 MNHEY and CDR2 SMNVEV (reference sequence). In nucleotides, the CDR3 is TGTGCCAGCAGTTCCAGCTGGACAGGCTACGAGCAGTACTTC. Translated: CASSSSWTGYEQYF.

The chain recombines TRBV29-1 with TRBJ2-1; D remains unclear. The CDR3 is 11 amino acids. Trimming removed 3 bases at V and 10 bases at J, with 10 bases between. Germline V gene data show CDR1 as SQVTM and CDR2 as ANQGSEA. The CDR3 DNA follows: TGCAGCGTTGATAACGGTGGAGAGCAGTTCTTC. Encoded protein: CSVDNGGEQFF.

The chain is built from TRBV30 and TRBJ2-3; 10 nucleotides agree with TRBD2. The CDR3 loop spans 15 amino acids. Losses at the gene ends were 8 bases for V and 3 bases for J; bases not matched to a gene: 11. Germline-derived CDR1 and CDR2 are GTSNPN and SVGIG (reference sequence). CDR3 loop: CARQRGGLRTDTQYF. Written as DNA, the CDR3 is TGTGCCCGGCAGCGGGGGGGCCTTAGGACAGATACGCAGTATTTT.

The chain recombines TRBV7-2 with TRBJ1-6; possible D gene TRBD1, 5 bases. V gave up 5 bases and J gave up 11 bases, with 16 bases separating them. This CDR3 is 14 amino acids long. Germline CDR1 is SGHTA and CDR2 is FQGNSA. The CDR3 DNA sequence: TGTGCCAGCAGCCCGGGGGTCAGCGAGCCACCCCTCCACTTT. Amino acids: CASSPGVSEPPLHF.

The CDR3 nucleotides are TGTGCCAGCAGAGACACCGGGGAGCTGTTTTTT. Translation gives CASRDTGELFF. This chain connects TRBV6-5 to TRBJ2-2; D not resolved. Trimming left V 6 bases short and J 3 bases short, with 2 bases between. Germline V CDR1 and CDR2: MNHEY, SVGAGI. The CDR3 sequence is 11 residues long.

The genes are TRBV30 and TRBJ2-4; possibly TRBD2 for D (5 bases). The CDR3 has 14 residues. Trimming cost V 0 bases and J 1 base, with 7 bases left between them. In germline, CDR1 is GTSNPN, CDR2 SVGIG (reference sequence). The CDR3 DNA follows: TGTGCCTGGAGTGTAAGCGGCGCCAAAAACATTCAGTACTTC. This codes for CAWSVSGAKNIQYF.

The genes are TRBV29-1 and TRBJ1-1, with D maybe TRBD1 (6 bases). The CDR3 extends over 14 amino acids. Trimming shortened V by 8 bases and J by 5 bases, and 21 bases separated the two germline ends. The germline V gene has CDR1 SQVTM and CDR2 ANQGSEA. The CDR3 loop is CSTRWGPMSTEAFF. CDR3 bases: TGCAGCACTAGGTGGGGGCCAATGAGTACTGAAGCTTTCTTT. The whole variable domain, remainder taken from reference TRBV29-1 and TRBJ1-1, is SAVISQKPSRDICQRGTSLTIQCQVDSQVTMMFWYRQQPGQSLTLIATANQGSEATYESGFVIDKFPISRPNLTFSTLTVSNMSPEDSSIYLCSTRWGPMSTEAFFGQGTRLTVV.

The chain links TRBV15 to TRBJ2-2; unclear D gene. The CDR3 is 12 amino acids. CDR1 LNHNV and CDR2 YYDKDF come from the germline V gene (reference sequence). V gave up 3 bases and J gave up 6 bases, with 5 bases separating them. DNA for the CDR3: TGTGCCACCAGCAGGTTGTCCGGGGAGCTGTTTTTT. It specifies CATSRLSGELFF.

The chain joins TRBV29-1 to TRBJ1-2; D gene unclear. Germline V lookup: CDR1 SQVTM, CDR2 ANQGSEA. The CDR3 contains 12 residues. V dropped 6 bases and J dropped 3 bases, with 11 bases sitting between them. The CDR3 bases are TGCAGCGTCGCCAACACTGACTATGGCTACACCTTC. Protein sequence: CSVANTDYGYTF.